The 4 T cell receptor beta chains presented below share a single source sample, sequenced in a study of graft-versus-host responses after intestinal transplantation. Here immunoSEQ multiplex PCR was the method, and the copy in TCRdb shows in-frame clones only, minus some. The table has 35,000 to 55,000 clones, around 93% seen once. The sequenced sample was PBMCs, obtained around 820 days after a first intestinal transplant, on the day of a second. The receptors shown here come from a human patient who received an intestinal transplant, so some T cells may come from the graft donor.

This sequence joins TRBV7-8 and TRBJ1-5; tentative D call: TRBD1 (5 bases). CDR3 length equals 18 residues. The germline V gene encodes CDR1 SGHVS and CDR2 FQNEAQ. Trimming left V 1 base short and J 5 bases short, with 21 bases between. CDR3: CASSLEGLNSGFYQPQHF. CDR3 DNA sequence: TGTGCCAGCAGCTTAGAGGGACTAAATTCAGGATTCTATCAGCCCCAGCATTTT.

The chain uses TRBV27 and TRBJ2-5; D is unresolved. V lost 3 bases to trimming and J lost 1 base, with 9 bases between them. Per the germline V gene, CDR1 is MNHEY and CDR2 is SMNVEV (reference sequence). The CDR3 spans 14 residues. The DNA of the CDR3 is TGTGCCAGCAGTTTGTATCCCAGCCAAGAGACCCAGTACTTC. Translation: CASSLYPSQETQYF.

The V gene is TRBV11-2, the J gene TRBJ2-3; 10 positions agree with TRBD2. Trimming cost V 8 bases and J 3 bases; bases outside gene matches: 2. The V gene's germline CDR1 is SGHAT and CDR2 FQNNGV. The CDR3 runs to 13 residues. The CDR3 loop is CASSSGSTDTQYF. In DNA, the CDR3 is TGTGCCAGCTCTAGCGGGAGTACAGATACGCAGTATTTT.

This rearrangement joins TRBV5-1 to TRBJ2-3; TRBD2 agrees at 7 bases. Germline CDR1 is SGHRS and CDR2 is YFSETQ. The trim removed 0 bases at V and 0 bases at J, leaving 7 bases unmatched. CDR3 length equals 17 residues. CDR3 nucleotide sequence: TGCGCCAGCAGCTTGGGAGGGCTAGCGGCTAGCACAGATACGCAGTATTTT. It translates to CASSLGGLAASTDTQYF.